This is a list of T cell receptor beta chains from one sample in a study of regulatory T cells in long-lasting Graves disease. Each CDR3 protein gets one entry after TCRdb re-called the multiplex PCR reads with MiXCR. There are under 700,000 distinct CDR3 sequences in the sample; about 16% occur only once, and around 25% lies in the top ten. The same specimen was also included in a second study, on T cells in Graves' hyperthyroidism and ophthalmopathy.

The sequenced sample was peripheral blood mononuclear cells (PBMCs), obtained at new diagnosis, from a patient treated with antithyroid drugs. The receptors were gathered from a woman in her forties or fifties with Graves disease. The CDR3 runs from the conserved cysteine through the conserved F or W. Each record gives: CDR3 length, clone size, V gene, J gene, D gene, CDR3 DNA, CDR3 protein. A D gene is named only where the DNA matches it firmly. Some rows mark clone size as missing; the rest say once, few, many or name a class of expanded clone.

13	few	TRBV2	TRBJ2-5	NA	TGTGCCAGCAAGACGGACGGTCTTTTGACCCAGTACTTC	CASKTDGLLTQYF
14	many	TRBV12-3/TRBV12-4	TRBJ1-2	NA	TGTGCCAGCAGTCCCTCCCCAGAGATCTATGGCTACACCTTC	CASSPSPEIYGYTF
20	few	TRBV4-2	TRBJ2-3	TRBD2	TGTGCCAGCAGCCAAGAGCTAGCGGGGGGCCGAGCTGGGGTCACAGATACGCAGTATTTT	CASSQELAGGRAGVTDTQYF
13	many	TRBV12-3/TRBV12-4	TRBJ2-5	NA	TGTGCCAGCAGTTTAGATAACGCTCAGACCCAGTACTTC	CASSLDNAQTQYF
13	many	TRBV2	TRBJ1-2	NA	TGTGCCAGCAAACGGACAGTAGCAGGGGGCTACACCTTC	CASKRTVAGGYTF
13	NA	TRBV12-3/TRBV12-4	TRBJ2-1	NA	TGTGCCAGCAGTTTAGCGGAAAGGGATGAGCAGTTCTTC	CASSLAERDEQFF
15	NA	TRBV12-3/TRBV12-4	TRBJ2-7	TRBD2	TGTGCCAGCAGTTTACGGGGGGGTAGCACCTACGAGCAGTACTTC	CASSLRGGSTYEQYF
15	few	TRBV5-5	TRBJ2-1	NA	TGTGCCAGCAGCTTATCAATGAGCTCCTACAATGAGCAGTTCTTC	CASSLSMSSYNEQFF
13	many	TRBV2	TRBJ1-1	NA	TGTGCCAGTAGGGGGGCGGGAGACACTGAAGCTTTCTTT	CASRGAGDTEAFF
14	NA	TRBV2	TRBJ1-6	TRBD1	TGTGCCAGCAGCGATTCGGGACAGCGGGCACCCCTCCACTTT	CASSDSGQRAPLHF
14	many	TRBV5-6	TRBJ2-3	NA	TGTGCCAGCAGCACAGGGTTCGGCACAGATACGCAGTATTTT	CASSTGFGTDTQYF
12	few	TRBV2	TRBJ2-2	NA	TGTGCCAGCGGCTGGAACACCGGGGAGCTGTTTTTT	CASGWNTGELFF
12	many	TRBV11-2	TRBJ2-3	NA	TGTGCCAGCAGCCTAGGGGCCCCAGGGGAGTATTTT	CASSLGAPGEYF
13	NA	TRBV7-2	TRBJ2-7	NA	TGTGCCAGCAGCTTAGTTGAGGGTACCGAGCAGTACTTC	CASSLVEGTEQYF
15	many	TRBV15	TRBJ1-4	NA	TGTGCCACCAGTCCTCGGACGGGAACTAATGAAAAACTGTTTTTT	CATSPRTGTNEKLFF
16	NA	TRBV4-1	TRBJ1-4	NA	TGCGCCAGCAGCCAAGAGACCCCGGGGTTATTGGAAAAACTGTTTTTT	CASSQETPGLLEKLFF